The 12 T cell receptor beta chains listed next were all sequenced from one sample in a study of blood T cell repertoires in COVID-19. Libraries were prepared by immunoSEQ multiplex PCR; TCRdb keeps only in-frame clonotypes and omits some of them. The sample carries tens of thousands of clones, around 80% recorded once. Sequencing used peripheral blood. These TCRs come from a human donor in a cohort sampled during active COVID-19.

The chain carries TRBV4-2 and TRBJ2-3; TRBD2 agrees at 8 bases. Per the germline V gene, CDR1 is LGHNA and CDR2 is YNFKEQ. This CDR3 spans 19 amino acids. J lost 2 bases, V lost 3 bases, and 16 bases had no gene match. CDR3 protein: CASSHNPPGAGGSTDTQYF. In DNA, the CDR3 is TGTGCCAGCAGCCACAACCCCCCTGGGGCGGGGGGCTCCACAGATACGCAGTATTTT.

The gene calls are TRBV19 and TRBJ1-5, with 9 bases lining up with TRBD1. The germline V gene encodes CDR1 LNHDA and CDR2 SQIVND (reference sequence). The V segment lost 8 bases and the J segment 6 bases; nucleotides outside the gene matches: 5. This CDR3 contains 13 residues. The CDR3 DNA reads as TGTGCCAGTGGAACAGGGGGCCCTCAGCCCCAGCATTTT. Protein: CASGTGGPQPQHF.

The chain carries TRBV6-6 and TRBJ1-4; no clear D. CDR3 length: 15 residues. Trimming pared 3 bases from V and 8 bases from J, leaving 16 bases between. The germline V gene has CDR1 MNHNY and CDR2 SVGAGI (reference sequence). CDR3 DNA: TGTGCCAGCAGTTATCAGAGCGGAGGCGGGGAAAAACTGTTTTTT. It is translated as CASSYQSGGGEKLFF.

The chain employs TRBV27 and TRBJ2-5; 10 nucleotides line up with TRBD2. This CDR3 comprises 17 residues. Germline CDR1 and CDR2: MNHEY and SMNVEV (reference sequence). With 2 bases clipped from V and 1 base from J, the junction kept 7 bases outside the gene matches. The CDR3 nucleotides are TGTGCCAGCAGTTTAAGAGGACTAGCGGAAACCCAAGAGACCCAGTACTTC. It codes for CASSLRGLAETQETQYF.

This chain joins TRBV5-1 and TRBJ1-1; TRBD1 agrees at 7 bases. The CDR3 extends over 11 amino acids. The V and J ends lost 6 bases and 13 bases, in that order; junction bases with no gene match: 9. In germline, CDR1 is SGHRS, CDR2 YFSETQ. The CDR3 DNA follows: TGCGCCAGCAAGCTCGACAGGGAGGATTTCTTT. Its protein is CASKLDREDFF.

Concerning this clone: A much bigger clone sits one base away, suggesting this may be a read error. Other DNA sequences in the sample encode the same CDR3. This chain links TRBV27 with TRBJ2-7, with D possibly being TRBD1 (6 bases). CDR3 length: 16 amino acids. Germline V gene sequence: CDR1 MNHEY, CDR2 SMNVEV (reference sequence). V was pared by 4 bases and J by 7 bases, with 23 bases between. The CDR3 protein is CASSSVFKGTSGEQYF. The CDR3 DNA follows: TGTGCCAGCAGTTCGGTCTTCAAAGGGACATCCGGGGAGCAGTACTTC.

CDR3 region: CASSPGTAGIHPLHF. CDR3 nucleotides: TGTGCCAGCAGTCCCGGGACAGCTGGAATTCACCCCCTCCACTTT. The chain carries TRBV6-5 and TRBJ1-6; 7 bases line up with TRBD1. The CDR3 totals 15 residues. The germline V gene has CDR1 MNHEY and CDR2 SVGAGI. V dropped 5 bases and J dropped 13; count of bases not matched to a gene: 14.

The chain recombines TRBV28 with TRBJ1-5, with D hard to call. Trimming stripped 5 bases from V and 9 bases from J, with 20 bases between. The CDR3 runs to 15 residues. Germline V gives CDR1 MDHEN, CDR2 SYDVKM. CDR3 sequence: CASSPTDYGLVPQHF. The CDR3 nucleotides are TGTGCCAGCAGTCCTACGGACTATGGTCTTGTGCCCCAGCATTTT. The full variable domain, its missing parts supplied by reference TRBV28 and TRBJ1-5, is DVKVTQSSRYLVKRTGEKVFLECVQDMDHENMFWYRQDPGLGLRLIYFSYDVKMKEKGDIPEGYSVSREKKERFSLILESASTNQTSMYLCASSPTDYGLVPQHFGDGTRLSIL.

This chain uses TRBV19 with TRBJ2-1; TRBD2 might be the D (7 bases). The V gene's germline CDR1 is LNHDA and CDR2 SQIVND (reference sequence). The V end was cut by 3 bases, the J end by 3 bases, with 15 bases between. This CDR3 has 16 amino acids. The CDR3 region has the DNA TGTGCCAGTAGTATCATTGGCGGGGGCGTCTACAATGAGCAGTTCTTC. This sequence encodes CASSIIGGGVYNEQFF.

The chain carries TRBV29-1 and TRBJ2-5; TRBD1 matches at 7 bases. J lost 1 base, V lost 0 bases, and 2 bases had no gene match. From germline, CDR1 is SQVTM and CDR2 ANQGSEA. This CDR3 region has 14 residues. CDR3 DNA sequence: TGCAGCGTTGAAGATGGGGACAGCCAAGAGACCCAGTACTTC. Protein sequence: CSVEDGDSQETQYF.

The chain combines TRBV9 with TRBJ1-2, with D maybe TRBD1 (6 bases). The V end was cut by 8 bases, the J end by 1 base, with 18 bases between. Germline CDR1 SGDLS, CDR2 YYNGEE. The CDR3 is 15 residues long. In nucleotides, the CDR3 is TGTGCCAGTTCACCCGGGGGGCTAGGTAACTATGGCTACACCTTC. This codes for CASSPGGLGNYGYTF.

V gene TRBV24-1 combines with J gene TRBJ1-2; 7 bases line up with TRBD1. The CDR3 sequence is 14 residues long. Per germline, CDR1 KGHDR and CDR2 SFDVKD. V was pared by 5 bases and J by 4 bases, with 6 bases of the junction left unmatched. The CDR3 is CATSAEGQSYGYTF. DNA of the CDR3: TGTGCCACCAGTGCCGAGGGACAGTCCTATGGCTACACCTTC.